This is a list of T cell receptor beta chains from one sample in a study of T cell responses to AZD1222 COVID-19 vaccine. Only in-frame clones appear in the TCRdb table, and some are missing; sequencing was by immunoSEQ multiplex PCR. The sample has some 83,000 clones; around 86% are singletons. The sequencing here drew on peripheral blood, taken on day 0 of AZD1222 vaccination. All receptors come from an adult in good health. CDR3s include the opening cysteine and the closing phenylalanine or tryptophan. The order of the fields is D gene, V gene, clone size, J gene, CDR3 protein, CDR3 DNA. A D gene is named only where the DNA matches it firmly. Clone size appears in some rows only: once, few, many, or a class for an expanded clone.

D: -
V: TRBV3-1/TRBV3-2
size: -
J: TRBJ2-5
CDR3: CASSQDRQGVGETQYF
DNA: TGTGCCAGCAGCCAAGATCGGCAGGGAGTCGGAGAGACCCAGTACTTC

D: TRBD2
V: TRBV7-2
size: -
J: TRBJ2-7
CDR3: CASSQRGLAGDSYEQYF
DNA: TGTGCCAGCAGCCAGAGAGGACTAGCGGGAGACTCCTACGAGCAGTACTTC

D: TRBD1
V: TRBV6-5
size: -
J: TRBJ1-2
CDR3: CASSLQGGSVGGYTF
DNA: TGTGCCAGCAGTCTACAGGGGGGATCTGTGGGTGGCTACACCTTC

D: -
V: TRBV19
size: -
J: TRBJ2-3
CDR3: CATGGSSTDTQYF
DNA: TGTGCCACGGGGGGCAGTAGCACAGATACGCAGTATTTT

D: TRBD1
V: TRBV6-6
size: -
J: TRBJ2-7
CDR3: CASSPRTGYEQYF
DNA: TGTGCCAGCAGTCCCAGGACAGGGTACGAGCAGTACTTC

D: TRBD1
V: TRBV9
size: -
J: TRBJ2-3
CDR3: CASSARQGIDTQYF
DNA: TGTGCCAGCAGCGCCCGACAGGGGATAGATACGCAGTATTTT

D: -
V: TRBV4-2
size: -
J: TRBJ1-2
CDR3: CASSQDGGRGGYTF
DNA: TGTGCCAGCAGCCAAGATGGGGGGAGAGGTGGCTACACCTTC

D: TRBD1
V: TRBV4-1
size: once
J: TRBJ1-4
CDR3: CASSPHSGQGAAGNEKLFF
DNA: TGCGCCAGCAGCCCCCACAGTGGGCAGGGGGCGGCCGGTAATGAAAAACTGTTTTTT

D: TRBD2
V: TRBV20-1
size: -
J: TRBJ2-3
CDR3: CSASGGLEVADTQYF
DNA: TGCAGTGCTAGTGGGGGACTAGAGGTGGCAGATACGCAGTATTTT

D: -
V: TRBV19
size: -
J: TRBJ1-1
CDR3: CASITTGQNTEAFF
DNA: TGTGCCAGTATTACCACAGGACAAAACACTGAAGCTTTCTTT

D: -
V: TRBV5-1
size: -
J: TRBJ2-5
CDR3: CASSLGSGDQETQYF
DNA: TGCGCCAGCAGCTTGGGTTCGGGGGATCAAGAGACCCAGTACTTC

D: -
V: TRBV7-8
size: -
J: TRBJ2-7
CDR3: CASSSPVDEQYF
DNA: TGTGCCAGCAGCTCCCCCGTGGACGAGCAGTACTTC

D: -
V: TRBV10-2
size: -
J: TRBJ2-5
CDR3: CASSILGTQYF
DNA: TGCGCCAGCAGTATCCTTGGGACCCAGTACTTC

D: -
V: TRBV4-3
size: -
J: TRBJ2-5
CDR3: CASSQGSGPAPGTQYF
DNA: TGCGCCAGCAGCCAAGGTTCTGGGCCCGCCCCGGGGACCCAGTACTTC

D: TRBD1
V: TRBV3-1/TRBV3-2
size: -
J: TRBJ2-3
CDR3: CASSPDRTFTDTQYF
DNA: TGTGCCAGCAGCCCGGACAGGACTTTCACAGATACGCAGTATTTT

D: -
V: TRBV2
size: few
J: TRBJ2-2
CDR3: CASSKTGYTGELFF
DNA: TGTGCCAGCAGCAAAACAGGGTACACCGGGGAGCTGTTTTTT

D: -
V: TRBV5-1
size: -
J: TRBJ1-2
CDR3: CASSQDSNYGYTF
DNA: TGCGCCAGCAGCCAAGACAGTAACTATGGCTACACCTTC

D: -
V: TRBV30
size: -
J: TRBJ2-2
CDR3: CAWKAGELFF
DNA: TGTGCCTGGAAAGCCGGGGAGCTGTTTTTT

D: -
V: TRBV5-5
size: -
J: TRBJ1-1
CDR3: CASSWTDVNTEAFF
DNA: TGTGCCAGCAGTTGGACAGACGTGAACACTGAAGCTTTCTTT

D: -
V: TRBV18
size: -
J: TRBJ2-7
CDR3: CASSPVGLLYEQYF
DNA: TGTGCCAGCTCACCGGTGGGTCTACTCTACGAGCAGTACTTC

D: TRBD1
V: TRBV6-5
size: -
J: TRBJ2-6
CDR3: CASLPGQGANVLTF
DNA: TGTGCCAGCCTACCGGGACAGGGGGCCAACGTCCTGACTTTC

D: -
V: TRBV12-3/TRBV12-4
size: -
J: TRBJ2-5
CDR3: CACSRDFQETQYF
DNA: TGTGCCTGCAGCCGGGATTTCCAAGAGACCCAGTACTTC

D: -
V: TRBV9
size: -
J: TRBJ1-1
CDR3: CASTPGDYTEAFF
DNA: TGTGCCAGCACGCCAGGGGATTACACTGAAGCTTTCTTT

D: TRBD1
V: TRBV7-9
size: -
J: TRBJ2-1
CDR3: CASSSGQGVKNEQFF
DNA: TGTGCCAGCAGTTCCGGACAGGGGGTAAAGAATGAGCAGTTCTTC

D: TRBD1
V: TRBV5-8
size: -
J: TRBJ1-2
CDR3: CASSLTGQGGYGYTF
DNA: TGTGCCAGCAGCCTGACAGGACAGGGAGGTTATGGCTACACCTTC

D: -
V: TRBV5-1
size: -
J: TRBJ1-4
CDR3: CASSLGLTGRATNEKLFF
DNA: TGCGCCAGCAGCTTGGGACTTACAGGGCGGGCAACTAATGAAAAACTGTTTTTT

D: -
V: TRBV6-5
size: -
J: TRBJ1-3
CDR3: CASSYFPSGNTIYF
DNA: TGTGCCAGCAGTTACTTCCCGTCTGGAAACACCATATATTTT

D: -
V: TRBV6-5
size: -
J: TRBJ1-3
CDR3: CASSYFPSSTGNTIYF
DNA: TGTGCCAGCAGTTACTTTCCGTCATCCACTGGAAACACCATATATTTT

D: TRBD1
V: TRBV7-9
size: -
J: TRBJ2-1
CDR3: CASSSRDRDTRKFF
DNA: TGTGCCAGCAGCTCTAGGGACAGGGATACTCGGAAGTTCTTC

D: -
V: TRBV7-9
size: once
J: TRBJ1-1
CDR3: CASSLVGRETEAFF
DNA: TGTGCCAGCAGCTTAGTTGGTAGGGAAACTGAAGCTTTCTTT